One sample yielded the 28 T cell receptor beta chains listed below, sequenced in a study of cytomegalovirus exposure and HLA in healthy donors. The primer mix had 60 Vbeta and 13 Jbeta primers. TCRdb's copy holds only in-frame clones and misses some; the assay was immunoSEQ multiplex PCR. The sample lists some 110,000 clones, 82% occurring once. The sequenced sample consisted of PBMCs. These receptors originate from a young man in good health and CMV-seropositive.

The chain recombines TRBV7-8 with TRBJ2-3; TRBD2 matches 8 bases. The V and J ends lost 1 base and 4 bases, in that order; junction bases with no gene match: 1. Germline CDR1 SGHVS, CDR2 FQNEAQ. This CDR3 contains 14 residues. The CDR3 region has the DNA TGTGCCAGCAGCTTAGTTAGCGGGGCAGATACGCAGTATTTT. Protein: CASSLVSGADTQYF.

The CDR3 nucleotides read TGTGCCAGCAGCTTGGGGGGGCGAAGCACAGATACGCAGTATTTT. This gives the protein CASSLGGRSTDTQYF. This sequence joins TRBV5-6 and TRBJ2-3, with a tentative D call TRBD1 (6 bases). V was trimmed by 0 bases and J by 0 bases, leaving 8 bases between them. Germline lookup yields CDR1 SGHDT and CDR2 YYEEEE. The CDR3 covers 15 residues.

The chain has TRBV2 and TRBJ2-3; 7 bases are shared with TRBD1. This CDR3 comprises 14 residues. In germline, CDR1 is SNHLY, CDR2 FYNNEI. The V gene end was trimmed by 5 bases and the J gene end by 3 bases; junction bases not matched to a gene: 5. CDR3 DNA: TGTGCCAGCAGTACAGGGGCAGGAACAGATACGCAGTATTTT. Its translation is CASSTGAGTDTQYF.

CDR3 sequence reads: CASSEDSRYYGYTF. The CDR3 nucleotides are TGTGCCAGCAGTGAGGACAGTAGGTACTATGGCTACACCTTC. The chain links TRBV2 to TRBJ1-2; the D gene is possibly TRBD1 (6 bases). V shed 3 bases and J shed 3 bases, with 11 bases lying between them. The CDR3 consists of 14 residues. Germline V CDR1 and CDR2: SNHLY, FYNNEI.

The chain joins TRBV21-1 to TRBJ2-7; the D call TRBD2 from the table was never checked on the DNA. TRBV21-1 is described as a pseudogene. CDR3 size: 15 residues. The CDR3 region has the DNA TGTGCCAGCAGCGGGAGGCGGGGCGATTCCTACGAGCAGTACTTC. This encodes CASSGRRGDSYEQYF.

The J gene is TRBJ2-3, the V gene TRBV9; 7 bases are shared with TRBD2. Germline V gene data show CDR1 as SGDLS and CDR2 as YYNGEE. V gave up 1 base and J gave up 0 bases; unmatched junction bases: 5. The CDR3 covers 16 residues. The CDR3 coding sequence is TGTGCCAGCAGCGTATTAGGGAGGGCTAGCACAGATACGCAGTATTTT. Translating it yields CASSVLGRASTDTQYF.

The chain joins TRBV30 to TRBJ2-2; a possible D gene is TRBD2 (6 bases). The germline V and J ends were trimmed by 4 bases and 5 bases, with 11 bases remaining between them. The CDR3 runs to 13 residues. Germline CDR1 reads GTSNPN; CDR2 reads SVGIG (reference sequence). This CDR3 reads CAWTKAGTGELFF. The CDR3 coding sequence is TGTGCCTGGACCAAGGCGGGAACCGGGGAGCTGTTTTTT.

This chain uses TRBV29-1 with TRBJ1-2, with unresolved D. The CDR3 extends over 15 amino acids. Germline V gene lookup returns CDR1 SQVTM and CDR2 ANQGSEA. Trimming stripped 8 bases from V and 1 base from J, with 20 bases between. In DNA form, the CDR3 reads TGCAGCCCGGTAAGGGAAGAGGGATTTAACTATGGCTACACCTTC. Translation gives CSPVREEGFNYGYTF.

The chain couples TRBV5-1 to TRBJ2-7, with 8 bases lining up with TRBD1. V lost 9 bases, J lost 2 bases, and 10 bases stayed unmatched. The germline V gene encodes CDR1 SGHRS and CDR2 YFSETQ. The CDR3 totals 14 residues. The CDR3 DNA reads TGCGCCAAAAAAACGGGACAGGAGACCTACGAGCAGTACTTC. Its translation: CAKKTGQETYEQYF.

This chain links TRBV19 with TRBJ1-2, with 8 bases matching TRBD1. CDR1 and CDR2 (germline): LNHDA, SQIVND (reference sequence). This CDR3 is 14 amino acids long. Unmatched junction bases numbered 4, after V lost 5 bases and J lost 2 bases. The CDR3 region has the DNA TGTGCCAGTAGTCAGGGGGCGAGGAACTATGGCTACACCTTC. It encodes CASSQGARNYGYTF.

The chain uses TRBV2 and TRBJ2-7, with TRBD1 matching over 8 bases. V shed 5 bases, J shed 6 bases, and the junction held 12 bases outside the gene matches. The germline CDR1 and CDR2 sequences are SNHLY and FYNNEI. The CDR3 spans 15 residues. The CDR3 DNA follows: TGTGCCAGCAGTAAAGACAGGGGACCCTTTGGCGAGCAGTACTTC. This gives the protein CASSKDRGPFGEQYF.

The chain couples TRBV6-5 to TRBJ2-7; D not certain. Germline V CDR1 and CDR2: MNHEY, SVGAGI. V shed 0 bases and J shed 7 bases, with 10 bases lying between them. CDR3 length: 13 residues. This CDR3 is CASSYSKLKEQYV. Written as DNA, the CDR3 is TGTGCCAGCAGTTACTCGAAACTAAAGGAGCAGTACGTC.

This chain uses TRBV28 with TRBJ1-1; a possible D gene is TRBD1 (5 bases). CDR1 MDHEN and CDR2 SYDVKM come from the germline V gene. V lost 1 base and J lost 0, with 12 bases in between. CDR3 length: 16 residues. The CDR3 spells CASSLYLGGLNTEAFF. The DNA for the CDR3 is TGTGCCAGCAGTTTATATCTGGGGGGACTGAACACTGAAGCTTTCTTT.

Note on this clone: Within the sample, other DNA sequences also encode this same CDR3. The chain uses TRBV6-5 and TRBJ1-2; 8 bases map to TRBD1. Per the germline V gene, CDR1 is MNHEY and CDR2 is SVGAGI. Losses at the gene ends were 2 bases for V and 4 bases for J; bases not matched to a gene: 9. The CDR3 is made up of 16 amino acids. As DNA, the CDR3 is TGTGCCAGCAGTTACCTCGCAGGGGGCGCTGTCTATGGCTACACCTTC. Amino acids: CASSYLAGGAVYGYTF.

CDR3 amino acids: CASSDVAGRVQFF. The DNA for the CDR3 is TGTGCCAGCAGTGACGTAGCGGGGAGGGTGCAGTTCTTC. J is TRBJ2-1 and V is TRBV6-4, with TRBD2 identical over 8 bases. The length of the CDR3 is 13 residues. Losses at the gene ends were 2 bases for V and 12 bases for J; bases not matched to a gene: 6. The germline CDR1 and CDR2 sequences are MRHNA and SNTAGT.

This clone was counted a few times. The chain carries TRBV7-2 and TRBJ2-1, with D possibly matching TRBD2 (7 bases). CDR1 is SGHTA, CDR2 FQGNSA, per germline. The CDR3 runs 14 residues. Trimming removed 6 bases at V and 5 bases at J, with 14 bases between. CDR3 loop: CASRFGGLNNEQFF. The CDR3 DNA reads TGTGCCAGCAGATTCGGGGGGCTAAACAATGAGCAGTTCTTC.

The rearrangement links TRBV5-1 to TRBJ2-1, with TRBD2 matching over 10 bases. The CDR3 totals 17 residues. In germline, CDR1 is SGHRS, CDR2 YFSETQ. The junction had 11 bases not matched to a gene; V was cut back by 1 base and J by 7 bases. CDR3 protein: CASSLPYASGSTNEQFF. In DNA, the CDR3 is TGCGCCAGCAGCTTGCCCTATGCTAGCGGGAGTACAAATGAGCAGTTCTTC.

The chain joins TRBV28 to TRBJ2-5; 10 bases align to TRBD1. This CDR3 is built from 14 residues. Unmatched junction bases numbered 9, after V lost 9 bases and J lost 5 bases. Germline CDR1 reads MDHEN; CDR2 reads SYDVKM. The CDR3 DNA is TGTGCCAGTTATGGACAGGGGGTGTGGGAGACCCAGTACTTC. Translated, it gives CASYGQGVWETQYF.

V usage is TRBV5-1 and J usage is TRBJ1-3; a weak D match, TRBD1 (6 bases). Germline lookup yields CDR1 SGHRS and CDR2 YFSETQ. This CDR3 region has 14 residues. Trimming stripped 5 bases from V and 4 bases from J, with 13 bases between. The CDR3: CASSVRGSGNTIYF. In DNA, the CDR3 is TGCGCCAGCAGTGTGAGGGGGTCCGGAAACACCATATATTTT.

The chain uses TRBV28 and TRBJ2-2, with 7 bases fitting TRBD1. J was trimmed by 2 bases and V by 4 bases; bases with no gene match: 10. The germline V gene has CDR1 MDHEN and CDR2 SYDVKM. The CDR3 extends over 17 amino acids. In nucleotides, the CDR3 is TGTGCCAGCAGTTACCCAACAGGGGCCATCAACACCGGGGAGCTGTTTTTT. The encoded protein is CASSYPTGAINTGELFF.

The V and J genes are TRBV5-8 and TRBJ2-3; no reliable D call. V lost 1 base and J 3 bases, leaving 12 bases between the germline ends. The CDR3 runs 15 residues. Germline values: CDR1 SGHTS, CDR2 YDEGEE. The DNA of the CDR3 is TGTGCCAGCAGCTTGTTTCGTGAGAATACAGATACGCAGTATTTT. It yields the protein CASSLFRENTDTQYF.

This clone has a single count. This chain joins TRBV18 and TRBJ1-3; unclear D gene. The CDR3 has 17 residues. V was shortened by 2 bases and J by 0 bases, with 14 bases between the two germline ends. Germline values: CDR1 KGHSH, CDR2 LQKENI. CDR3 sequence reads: CASSPRSGDISGNTIYF. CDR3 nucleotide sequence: TGTGCCAGCTCACCAAGGTCGGGTGATATCTCTGGAAACACCATATATTTT.

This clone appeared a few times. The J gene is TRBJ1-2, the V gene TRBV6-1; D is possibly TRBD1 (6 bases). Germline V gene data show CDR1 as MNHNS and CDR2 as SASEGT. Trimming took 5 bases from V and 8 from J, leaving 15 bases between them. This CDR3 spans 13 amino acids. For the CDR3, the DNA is TGTGCCAGCAGTAGAAACAGGGACGGGGGCTACACCTTC. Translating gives CASSRNRDGGYTF.

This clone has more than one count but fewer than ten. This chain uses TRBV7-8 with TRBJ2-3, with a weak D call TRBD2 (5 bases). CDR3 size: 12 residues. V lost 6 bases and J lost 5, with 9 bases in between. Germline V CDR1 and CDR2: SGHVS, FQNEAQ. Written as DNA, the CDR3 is TGTGCCAGCAGACTAGAAGTAGATACGCAGTATTTT. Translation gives CASRLEVDTQYF.

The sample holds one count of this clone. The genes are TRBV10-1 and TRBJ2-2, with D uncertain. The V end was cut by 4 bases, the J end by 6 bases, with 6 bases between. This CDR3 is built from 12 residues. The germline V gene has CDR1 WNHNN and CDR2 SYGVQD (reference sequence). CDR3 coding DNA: TGCGCCAGCAGTGGCACTTCCGGGGAGCTGTTTTTT. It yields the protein CASSGTSGELFF.

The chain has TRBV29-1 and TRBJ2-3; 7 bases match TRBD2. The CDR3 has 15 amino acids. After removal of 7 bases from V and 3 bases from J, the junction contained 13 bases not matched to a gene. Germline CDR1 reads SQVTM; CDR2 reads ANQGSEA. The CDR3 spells CSAGKRDGSTDTQYF. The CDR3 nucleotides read TGCAGCGCAGGGAAGCGGGACGGAAGTACAGATACGCAGTATTTT.

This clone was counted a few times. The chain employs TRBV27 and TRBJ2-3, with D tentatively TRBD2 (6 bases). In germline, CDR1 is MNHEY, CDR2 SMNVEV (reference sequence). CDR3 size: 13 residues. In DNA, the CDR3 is TGTTCGGGCGCGGGGACCAGCGAGGATACGCAGTATTTT. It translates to CSGAGTSEDTQYF.

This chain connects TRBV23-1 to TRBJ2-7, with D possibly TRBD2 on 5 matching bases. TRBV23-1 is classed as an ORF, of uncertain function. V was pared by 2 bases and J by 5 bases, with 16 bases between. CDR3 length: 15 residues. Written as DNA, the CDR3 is TGCGCCAGCAGTCAAACCCCGCGGGTGGGCCACGAGCAGTACGTC. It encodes CASSQTPRVGHEQYV.